What follows are 16 T cell receptor beta chains derived from one specimen sequenced in a study of cytomegalovirus exposure and HLA in healthy donors. Amplification used 60 Vbeta primers and 13 Jbeta primers. Produced via immunoSEQ multiplex PCR; TCRdb's table is partial and in-frame only. The data hold about 130,000 clones, with roughly 80% observed a single time. Material: PBMCs. The receptors shown here come from a boy aged 10-17 years in good health and CMV-seronegative.

This clone was counted between two and nine times. This chain uses TRBV29-1 with TRBJ2-1; 7 bases line up with TRBD2. The germline V gene encodes CDR1 SQVTM and CDR2 ANQGSEA. The CDR3 covers 15 residues. Germline trimming cut 4 bases from V and 1 base from J; bases unmatched to any gene: 7. The CDR3 region is CSVGGRAGSYNEQFF. DNA for the CDR3: TGCAGCGTTGGTGGGAGGGCCGGGTCCTACAATGAGCAGTTCTTC.

The chain uses TRBV13 and TRBJ2-1; D uncertain. CDR3 length: 13 amino acids. The germline V gene has CDR1 PRHDT and CDR2 FYEKMQ (reference sequence). Trimming left V 3 bases short and J 6 bases short, with 9 bases between. The CDR3 coding sequence is TGTGCCAGCAGCTTCGGTAGCCTCAATGAGCAGTTCTTC. Its translation: CASSFGSLNEQFF.

The chain employs TRBV5-1 and TRBJ2-5; D may be TRBD1 (6 bases). CDR3 length: 15 amino acids. Germline loops: CDR1 SGHRS, CDR2 YFSETQ. Trimming cost V 2 bases and J 1 base, with 12 bases left between them. CDR3 in amino acids: CASSFPEGVQETQYF. CDR3 DNA: TGCGCCAGCAGCTTCCCAGAGGGGGTCCAAGAGACCCAGTACTTC.

This clone has just one count. The rearrangement uses TRBV30 and TRBJ2-2; 11 nucleotides line up with TRBD2. Germline CDR1 is GTSNPN and CDR2 is SVGIG (reference sequence). J gave up 5 bases and V 2 bases, and 7 bases lay outside the gene matches. The CDR3 runs 16 residues. The CDR3, as DNA: TGTGCCTGGAGTAGTAGCGGGAGGGCCTGGACCGGGGAGCTGTTTTTT. This encodes CAWSSSGRAWTGELFF.

The V call is TRBV7-6, the J call TRBJ2-7; 9 bases are a match to TRBD2. Unmatched junction bases numbered 4, after V lost 8 bases and J lost 2 bases. The CDR3 spans 13 residues. Looked up from germline, CDR1 is SGHVS and CDR2 is FNYEAQ. This chain's CDR3 is CASAAGGTYEQYF. In DNA form, the CDR3 reads TGTGCCAGCGCGGCGGGAGGGACCTACGAGCAGTACTTC.

J is TRBJ2-2 and V is TRBV19; possibly TRBD2 for D (7 bases). Germline CDR1 and CDR2: LNHDA and SQIVND (reference sequence). The CDR3 is 14 residues long. The V and J ends lost 3 bases and 4 bases respectively, with 9 bases between them. CDR3 loop: CASSIRGGTGELFF. The DNA for the CDR3 is TGTGCCAGTAGTATTAGGGGGGGCACCGGGGAGCTGTTTTTT.

The V call is TRBV4-1, the J call TRBJ2-7, with a possible D match to TRBD2 (5 bases). Per the germline V gene, CDR1 is MGHRA and CDR2 is YSYEKL. V shed 0 bases and J shed 0 bases, with 18 bases lying between them. The CDR3 consists of 18 residues. Written as DNA, the CDR3 is TGCGCCAGCAGCCAAGATTTCCGGCTAGCCCGGAGCTCCTACGAGCAGTACTTC. Encoded protein: CASSQDFRLARSSYEQYF.

In this sample, this clone turned up a few times. The chain couples TRBV4-3 to TRBJ2-2, with a tentative D call TRBD1 (5 bases). CDR1 LGHNA and CDR2 YSLEER come from the germline V gene. The V and J ends lost 0 bases and 7 bases respectively, with 15 bases between them. This CDR3 comprises 16 residues. The CDR3 is CASSQEKTATLGELFF. The CDR3 DNA is TGCGCCAGCAGCCAAGAGAAGACAGCCACCCTCGGGGAGCTGTTTTTT.

J is TRBJ1-3 and V is TRBV5-1; perhaps TRBD1 as D (6 bases). CDR1 is SGHRS and CDR2 is YFSETQ in the germline V gene. CDR3 length equals 15 residues. The V end was cut by 1 base, the J end by 0 bases, with 8 bases between. The DNA of the CDR3 is TGCGCCAGCAGCTTGATAGGGGGCTCTGGAAACACCATATATTTT. Encoded protein: CASSLIGGSGNTIYF.

The chain employs TRBV4-1 and TRBJ2-7, with TRBD1 as a possible D gene (5 bases). Deletions cut 4 bases from V and 2 bases from J, with 12 bases between. The germline V gene encodes CDR1 MGHRA and CDR2 YSYEKL. The CDR3 covers 14 residues. CDR3 DNA sequence: TGCGCCAGCAGCCTAGCACAGGACGCCTACGAGCAGTACTTC. This sequence encodes CASSLAQDAYEQYF.

This chain joins TRBV19 and TRBJ1-2, with TRBD1 matching over 7 bases. CDR3 length equals 15 residues. Germline trimming cut 3 bases from V and 2 bases from J; bases unmatched to any gene: 6. The germline V gene has CDR1 LNHDA and CDR2 SQIVND (reference sequence). In DNA form, the CDR3 reads TGTGCCAGTAGTATCCCAACAGGGGAGAACTATGGCTACACCTTC. Amino acids: CASSIPTGENYGYTF.

V gene TRBV5-1 combines with J gene TRBJ2-7; 8 nucleotides agree with TRBD2. Germline CDR1 and CDR2: SGHRS and YFSETQ. This CDR3 has 13 residues. J gave up 7 bases and V 0 bases, and 3 bases lay outside the gene matches. This CDR3 reads CASSLAASGEQYF. CDR3 bases: TGCGCCAGCAGCTTGGCGGCTAGCGGGGAGCAGTACTTC.

The chain is built from TRBV6-1 and TRBJ2-5; D perhaps matches TRBD2 (5 bases). The CDR3 runs to 13 residues. CDR1 and CDR2 (germline): MNHNS, SASEGT. The V and J ends lost 6 bases and 5 bases respectively, with 13 bases between them. The chain's CDR3 is CASRARGVETQYF. CDR3 in DNA: TGTGCCAGCAGGGCCCGGGGTGTTGAGACCCAGTACTTC.

The rearrangement joins TRBV7-8 to TRBJ1-5, with TRBD1 matching 12 bases. The CDR3 is made up of 16 amino acids. Trimming cost V 5 bases and J 6 bases; bases outside gene matches: 8. Germline assignment: CDR1 SGHVS and CDR2 FQNEAQ. This chain's CDR3 is CASSPRDRGQGQPQHF. The CDR3 region has the DNA TGTGCCAGCAGCCCACGGGACAGGGGGCAGGGTCAGCCCCAGCATTTT.

This rearrangement joins TRBV10-3 to TRBJ2-7; TRBD2 matches at 10 bases. V lost 4 bases to trimming and J lost 3 bases; unmatched junction nucleotides: 6. Germline CDR1 ENHRY, CDR2 SYGVKD. There are 15 residues in the CDR3. The CDR3 DNA sequence: TGTGCCATCAGTGGTTTCGGACTAGCGGACTACGAGCAGTACTTC. Translated: CAISGFGLADYEQYF.

J is TRBJ1-2 and V is TRBV19; no clear D. Germline assignment: CDR1 LNHDA and CDR2 SQIVND (reference sequence). This CDR3 comprises 14 residues. V was shortened by 7 bases and J by 6 bases, with 18 bases between the two germline ends. Written as DNA, the CDR3 is TGTGCCAGTACCATAGCGGACCTATCTAATGGCTACACCTTC. As protein: CASTIADLSNGYTF.